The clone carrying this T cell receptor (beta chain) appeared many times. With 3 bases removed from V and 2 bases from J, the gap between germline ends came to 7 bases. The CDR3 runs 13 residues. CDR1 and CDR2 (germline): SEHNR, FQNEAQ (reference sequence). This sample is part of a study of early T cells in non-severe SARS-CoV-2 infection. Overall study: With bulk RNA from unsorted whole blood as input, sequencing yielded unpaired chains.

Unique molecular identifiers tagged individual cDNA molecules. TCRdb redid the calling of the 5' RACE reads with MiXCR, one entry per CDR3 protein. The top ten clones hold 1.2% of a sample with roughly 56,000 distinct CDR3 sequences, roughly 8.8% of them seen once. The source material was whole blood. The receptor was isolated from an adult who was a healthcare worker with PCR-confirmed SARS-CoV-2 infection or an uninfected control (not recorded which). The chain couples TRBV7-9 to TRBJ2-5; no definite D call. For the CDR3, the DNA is TGTGCCAGCAGCTTTGACGGACAAGAGACCCAGTACTTC. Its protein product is CASSFDGQETQYF.